These T cell receptor beta chains were read from a single sample in a study of blood T cell repertoires in COVID-19. This table comes from immunoSEQ multiplex PCR, and its TCRdb copy is limited to in-frame clones, with some not included. The data hold approximately 330,000 clones, with approximately 86% observed a single time. The sample taken for sequencing was peripheral blood. These receptors were taken from a man in his thirties or forties with COVID-19, enrolled during active disease. CDR3s include the opening cysteine and the closing phenylalanine or tryptophan. Each record gives: clone size, J gene, D gene, V gene, CDR3 protein, CDR3 DNA. A D gene is named only where the DNA matches it firmly. Clone size, where shown, is once, few, many, or a class for clones that have expanded.

- TRBJ2-3 - TRBV12-3/TRBV12-4 CASSLRGDTQYF TGTGCCAGCAGTTTAAGGGGAGATACGCAGTATTTT
- TRBJ1-2 TRBD1 TRBV7-2 CASSLGDRVGGYTF TGTGCCAGCAGCTTAGGTGACAGGGTGGGTGGCTACACCTTC
- TRBJ2-1 - TRBV9 CASSRGTGSYNEQFF TGTGCCAGCAGCCGAGGCACAGGGTCTTACAATGAGCAGTTCTTC
- TRBJ2-5 - TRBV6-6 CASSFLEPPPETQYF TGTGCCAGCAGTTTTCTTGAGCCTCCCCCAGAGACCCAGTACTTC
few TRBJ2-2 - TRBV7-2 CASSLTRGDTGELFF TGTGCCAGCAGCTTAACAAGGGGCGACACCGGGGAGCTGTTTTTT
- TRBJ2-7 TRBD1 TRBV7-2 CASSSGQGAQGEQYF TGTGCCAGCAGCTCTGGACAGGGGGCTCAGGGCGAGCAGTACTTC
few TRBJ1-1 TRBD1 TRBV12-3/TRBV12-4 CASSLGDRVAAFF TGTGCCAGCAGTTTGGGGGACAGGGTTGCAGCTTTCTTT
few TRBJ2-5 TRBD2 TRBV5-5 CASSLVAGLETQYF TGTGCCAGCAGCTTGGTAGCGGGACTGGAGACCCAGTACTTC
- TRBJ1-1 - TRBV5-6 CASSPGRTEAFF TGTGCCAGCAGCCCGGGGAGGACTGAAGCTTTCTTT
- TRBJ1-6 TRBD1 TRBV7-2 CASSFTRDRRAPLHF TGTGCCAGCAGCTTTACCCGGGACAGACGGGCACCCCTCCACTTT
- TRBJ2-3 - TRBV2 CASSVGRSTDTQYF TGTGCCAGCAGTGTTGGTCGGAGCACAGATACGCAGTATTTT
- TRBJ1-3 - TRBV10-3 CAISEQAGSRNTIYF TGTGCCATCAGTGAGCAAGCAGGGTCTAGAAACACCATATATTTT
- TRBJ2-5 - TRBV6-5 CASSYSSGSETQYF TGTGCCAGCAGTTACTCGTCCGGGTCAGAGACCCAGTACTTC
few TRBJ2-1 - TRBV29-1 CSVDQGGSYNEQFF TGCAGCGTTGATCAGGGGGGCTCCTACAATGAGCAGTTCTTC
- TRBJ2-5 TRBD1 TRBV3-1/TRBV3-2 CASSHRDRRSGTQYF TGTGCCAGCAGCCACAGGGACAGACGTTCTGGGACCCAGTACTTC
- TRBJ1-1 TRBD1 TRBV27 CASSLGQGSLIEAFF TGTGCCAGCAGTTTAGGACAGGGTTCCCTAATCGAAGCTTTCTTT
once TRBJ2-2 - TRBV4-2 CASSPLDTDTGELFF TGTGCCAGCAGCCCCTTAGACACGGACACCGGGGAGCTGTTTTTT
- TRBJ2-5 TRBD2 TRBV19 CASSIWGGPEETQYF TGTGCCAGTAGTATATGGGGGGGACCCGAAGAGACCCAGTACTTC
once TRBJ1-2 TRBD1 TRBV7-2 CASSLGGSWDRGFYGYTF TGTGCCAGCAGCTTAGGCGGATCTTGGGACAGGGGATTCTATGGCTACACCTTC
- TRBJ2-7 TRBD1 TRBV19 CASSIGQGRTYEQYF TGTGCCAGTAGTATAGGACAGGGGAGAACCTACGAGCAGTACTTC
- TRBJ1-2 - TRBV4-2 CASSQGQGSNYGYTF TGTGCCAGCAGCCAAGGGCAGGGGTCTAACTATGGCTACACCTTC
once TRBJ2-7 TRBD2 TRBV5-1 CASSLGLAGFSSSYEQYF TGCGCCAGCAGCCTCGGACTAGCGGGTTTCAGCTCGAGCTACGAGCAGTACTTC
- TRBJ2-3 - TRBV24-1 CAAASYRADTQYF TGTGCCGCCGCTTCCTACAGGGCAGATACGCAGTATTTT
- TRBJ1-4 - TRBV6-5 CASSRLGEKLFF TGTGCCAGCAGCCGATTGGGCGAAAAACTGTTTTTT
- TRBJ1-1 - TRBV7-9 CASSQVNTEAFF TGTGCCAGCTCGCAGGTGAACACTGAAGCTTTCTTT
- TRBJ1-2 - TRBV7-2 CASPGGTSNYGYTF TGTGCCTCTCCCGGGGGGACCTCTAACTATGGCTACACCTTC
- TRBJ1-5 - TRBV4-3 CASSQEGGQPQHF TGCGCCAGCAGCCAGGAGGGCGGGCAGCCCCAGCATTTT
few TRBJ1-5 TRBD1 TRBV7-8 CASSGGTGGNQPQHF TGTGCCAGCAGCGGAGGGACAGGGGGCAATCAGCCCCAGCATTTT
- TRBJ2-3 TRBD2 TRBV2 CASSEGGGVDTQYF TGTGCCAGCAGTGAAGGGGGGGGAGTAGATACGCAGTATTTT
- TRBJ1-6 TRBD1 TRBV19 CASSLGRGLSPLHF TGTGCCAGTAGTCTGGGCAGGGGGCTCTCACCCCTCCACTTT
few TRBJ1-6 - TRBV30 CAWSGRTAYNSPLHF TGTGCCTGGAGTGGTAGGACAGCATATAATTCACCCCTCCACTTT
- TRBJ1-1 TRBD1 TRBV28 CASRPTGGDTEAFF TGTGCCAGCAGGCCCACAGGGGGCGACACTGAAGCTTTCTTT
once TRBJ1-3 TRBD1 TRBV5-1 CASSAGQGNGNTIYF TGCGCCAGCAGCGCGGGACAGGGTAACGGAAACACCATATATTTT
few TRBJ1-1 - TRBV28 CASSFSDRWNTEAFF TGTGCCAGCAGTTTTAGCGACAGGTGGAACACTGAAGCTTTCTTT
- TRBJ1-2 TRBD1 TRBV6-6 CASSFKGGPNYGYTF TGTGCCAGCAGCTTCAAAGGGGGCCCCAACTATGGCTACACCTTC
few TRBJ1-3 - TRBV9 CASSLLGTSGDTIYF TGTGCCAGCAGCTTATTAGGGACAAGTGGTGACACCATATATTTT
- TRBJ2-3 TRBD2 TRBV28 CASSFYSGSASTDTQYF TGTGCCAGCAGTTTCTATAGCGGGAGCGCCTCCACAGATACGCAGTATTTT
few TRBJ2-7 - TRBV6-6 CASSYSVTYEQYF TGTGCCAGCAGTTACTCGGTTACTTACGAGCAGTACTTC
- TRBJ1-4 - TRBV6-5 CASSYGGSNEKLFF TGTGCCAGCAGTTACGGGGGGTCTAATGAAAAACTGTTTTTT
- TRBJ2-7 TRBD2 TRBV5-1 CASSFLELAGEQYF TGCGCCAGCAGCTTCCTCGAATTAGCGGGAGAGCAGTACTTC
- TRBJ1-2 - TRBV2 CASSATSDRNYGYTF TGTGCCAGCAGCGCGACGTCCGACAGGAACTATGGCTACACCTTC
- TRBJ1-6 - TRBV7-9 CASTSRDWPRDSPLHF TGTGCCAGCACCTCTCGGGACTGGCCCCGTGATTCACCCCTCCACTTT
- TRBJ2-1 TRBD2 TRBV7-2 CASSQVRSGRAVF TGTGCCAGCAGCCAAGTACGTAGCGGGAGGGCGGTCTTC
- TRBJ2-7 TRBD1 TRBV24-1 CATSDYPTGTGGYEQYF TGTGCCACCAGTGATTATCCTACCGGGACAGGGGGCTACGAGCAGTACTTC
once TRBJ2-1 TRBD1 TRBV7-2 CASSLEQGSGEQFF TGTGCCAGCAGCTTAGAACAGGGGTCCGGTGAGCAGTTCTTC
- TRBJ1-4 - TRBV9 CASSVERRGEKLFF TGTGCCAGCAGCGTAGAGCGGCGGGGTGAAAAACTGTTTTTT
- TRBJ1-2 TRBD1 TRBV30 CAWSGDSYYGYTF TGTGCCTGGAGCGGGGACAGCTACTATGGCTACACCTTC
- TRBJ1-4 - TRBV3-1/TRBV3-2 CASSQVGCAGGGEKLFF TGTGCCAGCAGCCAAGTTGGTTGTGCGGGAGGGGGTGAAAAACTGTTTTTT
- TRBJ1-2 - TRBV7-2 CASSPQAQGRSYTF TGTGCCAGCAGCCCTCAAGCACAGGGAAGGAGCTACACCTTC
- TRBJ2-7 - TRBV28 CASTKRVVDEQYF TGTGCCAGCACTAAGAGGGTGGTCGACGAGCAGTACTTC
- TRBJ1-6 - TRBV24-1 CATLPPSSYNSPLHF TGTGCCACCCTCCCCCCGAGCTCCTATAATTCACCCCTCCACTTT
- TRBJ2-1 - TRBV19 CASSAPRARAYNEQFF TGTGCCAGTAGTGCTCCGAGGGCGCGAGCCTACAATGAGCAGTTCTTC
- TRBJ1-1 TRBD1 TRBV9 CASSLPGGRPEAFF TGTGCCAGCAGTCTGCCAGGGGGAAGGCCTGAAGCTTTCTTT
- TRBJ2-5 TRBD1 TRBV7-9 CASSLGTGGGGETQYF TGTGCCAGCAGCTTAGGGACAGGGGGCGGTGGAGAGACCCAGTACTTC
- TRBJ2-3 - TRBV19 CASSIGGTSTDTQYF TGTGCCAGTAGTATAGGGGGGACTAGCACAGATACGCAGTATTTT
- TRBJ2-1 TRBD1 TRBV6-4 CASSRGQGFHNEQFF TGTGCCAGCAGTCGAGGACAGGGGTTTCACAATGAGCAGTTCTTC
- TRBJ1-5 - TRBV7-9 CASSLVSQPQHF TGTGCCAGCAGCTTAGTTAGTCAGCCCCAGCATTTT
- TRBJ2-2 TRBD1 TRBV7-2 CASSLPTGGVGELFF TGTGCCAGCAGCCTACCGACAGGGGGTGTCGGGGAGCTGTTTTTT